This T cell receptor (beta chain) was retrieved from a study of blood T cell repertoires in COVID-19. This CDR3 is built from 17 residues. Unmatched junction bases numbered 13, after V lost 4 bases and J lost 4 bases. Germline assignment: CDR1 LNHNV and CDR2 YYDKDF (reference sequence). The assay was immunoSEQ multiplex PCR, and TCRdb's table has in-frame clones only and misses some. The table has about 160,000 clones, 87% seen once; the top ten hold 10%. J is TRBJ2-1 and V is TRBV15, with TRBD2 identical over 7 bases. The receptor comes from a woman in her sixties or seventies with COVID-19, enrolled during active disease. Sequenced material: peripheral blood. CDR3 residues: CATSTDRAGVTYNEQFF. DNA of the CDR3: TGTGCCACCAGCACGGACCGGGCGGGGGTTACTTACAATGAGCAGTTCTTC.